This T cell receptor (beta chain) is drawn from a study of cytomegalovirus exposure and HLA in healthy donors. PCR employed 60 Vbeta and 13 Jbeta primers. The protocol was immunoSEQ multiplex PCR, while the TCRdb copy is restricted to in-frame clones and leaves out a portion. The sample records fewer than 200,000 clones, 79% being singletons. Germline values: CDR1 SGHRS, CDR2 YFSETQ. This CDR3 has 14 amino acids. The sequencing sample was made of PBMCs. The chain carries TRBV5-1 and TRBJ2-5; 9 positions agree with TRBD1. The better agreement between TRBJ2-7 and the DNA end casts doubt on the J call. The clonotype comes from a man aged 40-49 years in good health and CMV-seronegative. CDR3 in amino acids: CASSLDGQGYEQYF. The CDR3, as DNA: TGCGCCAGCAGCTTGGATGGACAGGGGTACGAGCAGTACTTC.